Presented here are 25 T cell receptor beta chains from one specimen sequenced in a study of shared clonotypes between healthy human individuals. Positively selected for CCR7, the CD45RO-negative cells used as naive CD8 cells excluded terminally differentiated effector memory CD45RA+ cells. Assay: immunoSEQ multiplex PCR; the TCRdb copy retains only in-frame clones and omits some. The sample gives around 2,000,000 clones, approximately 94% of which show up once; more than 0.95% is in the top ten. The sample consisted of naive CD8+ T cells sorted from blood. The receptors originated from a man aged 18 to 35 in good health.

DNA of the CDR3: TGTGCCAGCAGTGAAGTCCCAATACTAGCGGGAGACTTGTTCAGAGATACGCAGTATTTT. Protein: CASSEVPILAGDLFRDTQYF. The rearrangement joins TRBV6-1 to TRBJ2-3, with TRBD2 matching over 11 bases. The V segment lost 1 base and the J segment 5 bases; nucleotides outside the gene matches: 17. There are 20 residues in the CDR3. Germline CDR1 and CDR2: MNHNS and SASEGT.

Concerning this clone itself: The same CDR3 can be traced to other DNA sequences in this sample. The V call is TRBV27, the J call TRBJ2-7, with a weak D call TRBD1 (8 bases). V was cut by 5 bases and J by 3 bases, with 14 bases left in between. There are 14 residues in the CDR3. The germline V gene encodes CDR1 MNHEY and CDR2 SMNVEV (reference sequence). CDR3 DNA: TGTGCCAGCAGTCTACAGGGGGGGTTCTACGAGCAGTACTTC. Protein sequence: CASSLQGGFYEQYF.

Concerning this clone: At the DNA level, this CDR3 is encoded by other sequences in the same sample as well. This rearrangement joins TRBV4-1 to TRBJ2-7; no clear D. The V gene's germline CDR1 is MGHRA and CDR2 YSYEKL. The germline V and J ends were trimmed by 4 bases and 0 bases, with 7 bases remaining between them. This CDR3 has 13 residues. The CDR3 protein is CASSRQSSYEQYF. CDR3 nucleotides: TGCGCCAGCAGCCGTCAGAGCTCCTACGAGCAGTACTTC.

The chain uses TRBV27 and TRBJ1-2; no reliable D call. With 5 bases removed from V and 0 bases from J, the gap between germline ends came to 16 bases. This CDR3 comprises 16 residues. The germline gives CDR1 MNHEY, CDR2 SMNVEV (reference sequence). Here the CDR3 reads CASSPTRGSPNYGYTF. The CDR3 nucleotides are TGTGCCAGCAGTCCAACACGAGGATCCCCTAACTATGGCTACACCTTC.

This clone was observed a single time. Other nucleotide sequences from this sample produce the same CDR3. The chain links TRBV7-6 to TRBJ2-7; 9 bases match TRBD1. Germline trimming cut 3 bases from V and 1 base from J; bases unmatched to any gene: 1. CDR1 is SGHVS and CDR2 is FNYEAQ in the germline V gene. The CDR3 is 14 amino acids. CDR3 bases: TGTGCCAGCAGCTTGGGGACAGGGTCCTACGAGCAGTACTTC. This codes for CASSLGTGSYEQYF.

This clone was recorded once. This rearrangement joins TRBV5-6 to TRBJ2-1; TRBD1 or TRBD2 may be the D gene (5 bases each). V dropped 2 bases and J dropped 7 bases, with 16 bases sitting between them. The CDR3 has 15 residues. Germline loops: CDR1 SGHDT, CDR2 YYEEEE. In nucleotides, the CDR3 is TGTGCCAGCAGCTTTGACATTGGGGACGGAAATGAGCAGTTCTTC. Translating gives CASSFDIGDGNEQFF.

The count of this clone is one. The chain has TRBV12-5 and TRBJ2-7; no definite D call. The CDR3 is made up of 14 amino acids. Germline V gene data show CDR1 as LGHNT and CDR2 as FRNRAP. Trimming took off 10 bases at V and 2 bases at J, with 18 bases between the two ends. Here the CDR3 reads CATSAPWLAYEQYF. The CDR3 DNA follows: TGTGCTACCAGCGCTCCCTGGTTAGCCTACGAGCAGTACTTC.

CDR3 nucleotide sequence: TGTGCCAGCAGCGTTTACGACAGTCCCTCAGGGACCCAGTACTTC. It yields the protein CASSVYDSPSGTQYF. The chain recombines TRBV5-8 with TRBJ2-5; TRBD1 is a possible D gene (5 bases). Trimming stripped 4 bases from V and 7 bases from J, with 20 bases between. The germline V gene has CDR1 SGHTS and CDR2 YDEGEE. CDR3 length equals 15 residues.

DNA for the CDR3: TGTGCCAGCAGTCGTATGGACACTGAAGCTTTCTTT. Encoded protein: CASSRMDTEAFF. J is TRBJ1-1 and V is TRBV5-4; no definite D call. The CDR3 totals 12 residues. Germline loops: CDR1 SGHNT, CDR2 YYREEE (reference sequence). V dropped 5 bases and J dropped 3 bases, with 8 bases sitting between them.

The gene calls are TRBV6-1 and TRBJ2-1, with 8 bases aligning to TRBD1. CDR1 and CDR2 (germline): MNHNS, SASEGT. The V and J ends lost 8 bases and 8 bases, in that order; junction bases with no gene match: 11. The CDR3 spans 14 residues. CDR3 sequence: CASGGTGPLDEQFF. In DNA, the CDR3 is TGTGCCAGCGGTGGGACAGGCCCCTTGGATGAGCAGTTCTTC.

This clone was counted once. The genes are TRBV28 and TRBJ1-2; no reliable D call. CDR1 and CDR2 (germline): MDHEN, SYDVKM. V was clipped by 6 bases and J by 5 bases, with 13 bases between them. CDR3 size: 13 residues. The CDR3 DNA is TGTGCCAGCAGGTACGGTAACGAGTATGGCTACACCTTC. Translating it yields CASRYGNEYGYTF.

This clone occurred once. Other DNA sequences in this specimen translate into the identical CDR3. The J gene is TRBJ2-1, the V gene TRBV7-2, with 11 bases fitting TRBD2. The ends lost 4 bases at V and 6 bases at J; junction bases unmatched: 5. CDR1 and CDR2 (germline): SGHTA, FQGNSA. The CDR3 is 15 residues long. The CDR3: CASSSLAGGFNEQFF. As DNA, the CDR3 is TGTGCCAGCAGCTCCCTAGCGGGGGGTTTCAATGAGCAGTTCTTC.

As regards this clone: Other DNA sequences of this sample code for an identical CDR3. The genes are TRBV19 and TRBJ2-7; D gene unclear. Per germline, CDR1 LNHDA and CDR2 SQIVND (reference sequence). V dropped 1 base and J dropped 3 bases, with 7 bases sitting between them. This CDR3 has 13 amino acids. The CDR3, as DNA: TGTGCCAGTAGTATAGGACTGAACTACGAGCAGTACTTC. It codes for CASSIGLNYEQYF.

The V and J genes are TRBV6-5 and TRBJ1-1; D not resolved. The V gene's germline CDR1 is MNHEY and CDR2 SVGAGI. The CDR3 runs to 13 residues. Trimming took off 5 bases at V and 1 base at J, with 8 bases between the two ends. This chain's CDR3 is CASSEARNTEAFF. The CDR3 nucleotides are TGTGCCAGCAGTGAGGCCCGGAACACTGAAGCTTTCTTT.

The chain couples TRBV10-3 to TRBJ1-5, with D tentatively TRBD1 (5 bases). The ends were cut back, 5 bases at V and 4 bases at J, with 15 bases in the middle. The V gene's germline CDR1 is ENHRY and CDR2 SYGVKD. CDR3 length: 15 residues. The CDR3 loop reads CAISPGGGVNQPQHF. DNA for the CDR3: TGTGCCATCAGTCCCGGGGGGGGTGTAAATCAGCCCCAGCATTTT.

This clone showed up just once. V usage is TRBV4-3 and J usage is TRBJ2-7, with D possibly being TRBD2 (6 bases). The germline V gene has CDR1 LGHNA and CDR2 YSLEER. This CDR3 has 14 residues. Trimming took 1 base from V and 3 from J, leaving 10 bases between them. CDR3 protein: CASSQVEGNYEQYF. The CDR3 bases are TGCGCCAGCAGCCAAGTGGAGGGAAACTACGAGCAGTACTTC.

Only one count was recorded for this clone. The CDR3 sequence is CSGSTDTQYF. In DNA form, the CDR3 reads TGTAGCGGGAGCACAGATACGCAGTATTTT. This rearrangement joins TRBV25-1 to TRBJ2-3; possibly TRBD2 for D (6 bases). The CDR3 runs 10 residues. The germline V gene encodes CDR1 MGHDK and CDR2 SYGVNS. Full variable domain (missing parts from reference TRBV25-1 and TRBJ2-3): EADIYQTPRYLVIGTGKKITLECSQTMGHDKMYWYQQDPGMELHLIHYSYGVNSTEKGDLSSESTVSRIRTEHFPLTLESARPSHTSQYLCSGSTDTQYFGPGTRLTVL.

Concerning this clone: The same CDR3 arises from other DNA sequences in this sample as well. The chain couples TRBV13 to TRBJ1-1, with TRBD1 matching over 8 bases. Trimming took 2 bases from V and 3 from J; bases not matched to a gene: 5. This CDR3 region has 15 residues. The V gene's germline CDR1 is PRHDT and CDR2 FYEKMQ (reference sequence). The chain's CDR3 is CASSLPSGGYTEAFF. CDR3 bases: TGTGCCAGCAGCTTACCATCAGGGGGCTACACTGAAGCTTTCTTT.

The V and J genes are TRBV2 and TRBJ2-7, with 8 bases matching TRBD2. From germline, CDR1 is SNHLY and CDR2 FYNNEI. V lost 1 base and J lost 5; bases outside the gene matches: 7. This CDR3 comprises 15 residues. The CDR3 DNA reads as TGTGCCAGCAGTGAAGGTGTACGGGAGGGGGACGAGCAGTACTTC. It yields the protein CASSEGVREGDEQYF.

The chain employs TRBV27 and TRBJ2-7; D unclear. The CDR3 totals 14 residues. The ends were cut back, 5 bases at V and 6 bases at J, with 17 bases in the middle. Germline loops: CDR1 MNHEY, CDR2 SMNVEV (reference sequence). The CDR3 reads CASSPGVWGAEQYF. The CDR3 nucleotides are TGTGCCAGCAGTCCTGGAGTTTGGGGTGCCGAGCAGTACTTC.

This chain uses TRBV11-2 with TRBJ2-7; D gene unclear. The germline V gene has CDR1 SGHAT and CDR2 FQNNGV. V lost 5 bases and J lost 3, with 11 bases in between. The CDR3 spans 13 residues. The CDR3 nucleotides are TGTGCCAGCAGCCCCCCACTAAACTACGAGCAGTACTTC. This sequence encodes CASSPPLNYEQYF. Together with reference TRBV11-2 and TRBJ2-7, the CDR3 gives the full variable domain: EAGVAQSPRYKIIEKRQSVAFWCNPISGHATLYWYQQILGQGPKLLIQFQNNGVVDDSQLPKDRFSAERLKGVDSTLKIQPAKLEDSAVYLCASSPPLNYEQYFGPGTRLTVT.

J is TRBJ2-7 and V is TRBV30; 9 bases are a match to TRBD1. Per germline, CDR1 GTSNPN and CDR2 SVGIG (reference sequence). The CDR3 is 16 amino acids. After removal of 3 bases from V and 2 bases from J, the junction contained 11 bases not matched to a gene. CDR3 amino acids: CAWSLEGGQGTYEQYF. CDR3 DNA sequence: TGTGCCTGGAGCCTAGAGGGGGGACAGGGAACCTACGAGCAGTACTTC.

The chain couples TRBV9 to TRBJ2-3; D not resolved. The CDR3 contains 15 residues. Germline CDR1 is SGDLS and CDR2 is YYNGEE. V was pared by 0 bases and J by 5 bases, with 13 bases between. CDR3 residues: CASSVDPGDLDTQYF. The CDR3 bases are TGTGCCAGCAGCGTAGACCCAGGAGATTTAGATACGCAGTATTTT.

The gene calls are TRBV7-8 and TRBJ2-1; no firm D call. Between the trimmed V and J ends, which lost 1 base and 1 base, there was a span of 11 bases. This CDR3 contains 16 residues. Germline assignment: CDR1 SGHVS and CDR2 FQNEAQ. In DNA form, the CDR3 reads TGTGCCAGCAGCTTAGTGGGTGGGCTGTCCTACAATGAGCAGTTCTTC. Its protein product is CASSLVGGLSYNEQFF.

Comment on this clone: Other DNA sequences in the sample encode the same CDR3. The V call is TRBV9, the J call TRBJ2-1, with 8 bases identical to TRBD1. There are 15 residues in the CDR3. V lost 4 bases and J lost 4; bases outside the gene matches: 7. The V gene's germline CDR1 is SGDLS and CDR2 YYNGEE. CDR3 DNA sequence: TGTGCCAGCAGCTCATCCGGGACAGGTTACAATGAGCAGTTCTTC. Encoded protein: CASSSSGTGYNEQFF.